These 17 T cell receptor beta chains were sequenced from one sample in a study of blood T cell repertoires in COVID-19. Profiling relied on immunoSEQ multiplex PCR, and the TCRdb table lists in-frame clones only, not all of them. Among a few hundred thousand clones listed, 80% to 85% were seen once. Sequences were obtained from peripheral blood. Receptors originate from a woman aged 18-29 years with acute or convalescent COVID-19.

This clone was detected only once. The CDR3 region is CASSEQGARVTEAFF. The DNA of the CDR3 is TGTGCCAGCAGCGAACAGGGGGCGCGGGTCACTGAAGCTTTCTTT. V gene TRBV7-9 combines with J gene TRBJ1-1; the match to TRBD1 covers 9 bases. V dropped 5 bases and J dropped 4; count of bases not matched to a gene: 8. The CDR3 consists of 15 residues. Per germline, CDR1 SEHNR and CDR2 FQNEAQ (reference sequence).

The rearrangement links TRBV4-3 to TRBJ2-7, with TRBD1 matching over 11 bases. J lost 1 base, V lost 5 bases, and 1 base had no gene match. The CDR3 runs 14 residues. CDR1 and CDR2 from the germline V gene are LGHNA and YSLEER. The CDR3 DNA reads TGCGCCAGCAGCGGGACAGGGGGTTCCTACGAGCAGTACTTC. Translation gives CASSGTGGSYEQYF.

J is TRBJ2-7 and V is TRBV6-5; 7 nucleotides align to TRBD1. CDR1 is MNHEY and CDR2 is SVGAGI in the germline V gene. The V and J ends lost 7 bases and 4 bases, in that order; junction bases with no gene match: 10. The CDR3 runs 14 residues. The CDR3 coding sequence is TGTGCCAGCACCCCCGAGGGGGCGCGTTACGAGCAGTACTTC. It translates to CASTPEGARYEQYF.

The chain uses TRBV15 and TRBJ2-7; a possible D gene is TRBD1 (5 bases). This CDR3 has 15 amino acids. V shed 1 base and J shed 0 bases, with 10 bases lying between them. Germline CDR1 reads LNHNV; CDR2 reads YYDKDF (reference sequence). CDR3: CATSRVDSSSYEQYF. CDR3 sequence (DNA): TGTGCCACCAGCAGAGTTGACAGCAGCTCCTACGAGCAGTACTTC.

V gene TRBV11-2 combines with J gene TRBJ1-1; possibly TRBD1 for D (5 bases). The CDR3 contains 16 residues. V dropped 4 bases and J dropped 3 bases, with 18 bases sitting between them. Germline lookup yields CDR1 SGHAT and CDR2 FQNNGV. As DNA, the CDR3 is TGTGCCAGCAGCTCACTTGGGCCCCCGGGGGACACTGAAGCTTTCTTT. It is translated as CASSSLGPPGDTEAFF.

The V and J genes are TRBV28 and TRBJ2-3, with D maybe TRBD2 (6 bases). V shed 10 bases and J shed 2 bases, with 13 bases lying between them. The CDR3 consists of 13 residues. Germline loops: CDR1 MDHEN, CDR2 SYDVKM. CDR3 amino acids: CATTWGDTDTQYF. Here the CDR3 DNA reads TGTGCCACCACCTGGGGGGACACAGATACGCAGTATTTT.

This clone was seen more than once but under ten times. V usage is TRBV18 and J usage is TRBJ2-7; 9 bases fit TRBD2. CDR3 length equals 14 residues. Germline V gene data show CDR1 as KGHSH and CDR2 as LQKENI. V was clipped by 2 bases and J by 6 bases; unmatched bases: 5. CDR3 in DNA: TGTGCCAGCTCACCAGCGGGAGGGCCGGGCGAGCAGTACTTC. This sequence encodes CASSPAGGPGEQYF.

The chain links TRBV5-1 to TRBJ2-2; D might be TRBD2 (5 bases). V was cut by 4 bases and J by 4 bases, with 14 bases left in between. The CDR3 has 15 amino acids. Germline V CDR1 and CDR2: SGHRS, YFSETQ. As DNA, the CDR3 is TGCGCCAGCAGCCCGGGGTCGGGCAGCACCGGGGAGCTGTTTTTT. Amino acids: CASSPGSGSTGELFF.

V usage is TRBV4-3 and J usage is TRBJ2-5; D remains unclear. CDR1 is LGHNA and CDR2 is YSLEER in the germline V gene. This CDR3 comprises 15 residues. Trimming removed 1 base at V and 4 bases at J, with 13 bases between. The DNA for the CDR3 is TGCGCCAGCAGCCAAGGGGTCGGGTCTGGAGAGACCCAGTACTTC. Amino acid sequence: CASSQGVGSGETQYF.

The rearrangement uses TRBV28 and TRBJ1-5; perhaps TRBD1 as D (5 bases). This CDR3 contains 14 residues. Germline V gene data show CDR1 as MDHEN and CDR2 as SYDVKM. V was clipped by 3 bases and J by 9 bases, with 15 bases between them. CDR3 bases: TGTGCCAGCAGTTTTCTCGCAGGGATCGTGCCCCAGCATTTT. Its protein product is CASSFLAGIVPQHF. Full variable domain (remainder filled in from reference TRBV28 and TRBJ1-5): DVKVTQSSRYLVKRTGEKVFLECVQDMDHENMFWYRQDPGLGLRLIYFSYDVKMKEKGDIPEGYSVSREKKERFSLILESASTNQTSMYLCASSFLAGIVPQHFGDGTRLSIL.

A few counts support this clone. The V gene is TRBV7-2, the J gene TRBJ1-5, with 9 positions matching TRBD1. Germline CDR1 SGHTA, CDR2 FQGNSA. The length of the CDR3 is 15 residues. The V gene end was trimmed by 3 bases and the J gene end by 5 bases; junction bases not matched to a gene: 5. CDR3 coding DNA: TGTGCCAGCAGCTTTTACAGGGGGCTACATCAGCCCCAGCATTTT. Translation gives CASSFYRGLHQPQHF.

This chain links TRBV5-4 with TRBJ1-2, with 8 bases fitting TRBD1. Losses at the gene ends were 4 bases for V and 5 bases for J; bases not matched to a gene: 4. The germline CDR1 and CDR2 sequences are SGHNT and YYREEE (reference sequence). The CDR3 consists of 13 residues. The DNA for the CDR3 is TGTGCCAGCAGCCAGGACAGGGCGTATGGCTACACCTTC. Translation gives CASSQDRAYGYTF.

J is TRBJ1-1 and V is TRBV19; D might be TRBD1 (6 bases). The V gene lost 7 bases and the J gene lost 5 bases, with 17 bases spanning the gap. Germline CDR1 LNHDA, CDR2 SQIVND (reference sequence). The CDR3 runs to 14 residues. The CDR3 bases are TGTGCCAGTACCATGGGGGGGGCGGGAACTGAAGCTTTCTTT. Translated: CASTMGGAGTEAFF.

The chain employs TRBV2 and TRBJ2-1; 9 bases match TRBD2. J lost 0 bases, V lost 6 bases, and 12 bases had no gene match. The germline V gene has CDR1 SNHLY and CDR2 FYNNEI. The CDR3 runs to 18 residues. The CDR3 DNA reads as TGTGCCAGCAGCCTAAGGGCTAGCGGGGTGAGCTCCTACAATGAGCAGTTCTTC. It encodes CASSLRASGVSSYNEQFF.

The CDR3 spells CASSTGQARAFF. The CDR3 DNA sequence: TGTGCCAGCAGCACAGGACAGGCGAGGGCTTTCTTT. The chain links TRBV7-3 to TRBJ1-1; 7 positions agree with TRBD1. The CDR3 has 12 amino acids. V trimming: 5 bases; J trimming: 11 bases; junction bases outside the gene matches: 8. CDR1 SGHTA and CDR2 FQGTGA come from the germline V gene.

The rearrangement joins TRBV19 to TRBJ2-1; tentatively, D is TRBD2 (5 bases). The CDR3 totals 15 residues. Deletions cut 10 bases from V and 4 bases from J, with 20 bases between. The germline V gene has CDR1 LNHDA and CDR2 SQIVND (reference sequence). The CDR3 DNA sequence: TGTGCCACCTCCTGGGCGGGTCGGGATTACAATGAGCAGTTCTTC. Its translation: CATSWAGRDYNEQFF.

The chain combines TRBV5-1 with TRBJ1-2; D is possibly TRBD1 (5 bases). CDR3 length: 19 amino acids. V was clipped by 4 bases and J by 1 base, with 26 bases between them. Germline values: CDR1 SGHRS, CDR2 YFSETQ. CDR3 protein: CASSPRPDRYQVINYGYTF. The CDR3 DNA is TGCGCCAGCAGCCCCCGCCCTGACAGATACCAAGTTATTAACTATGGCTACACCTTC.